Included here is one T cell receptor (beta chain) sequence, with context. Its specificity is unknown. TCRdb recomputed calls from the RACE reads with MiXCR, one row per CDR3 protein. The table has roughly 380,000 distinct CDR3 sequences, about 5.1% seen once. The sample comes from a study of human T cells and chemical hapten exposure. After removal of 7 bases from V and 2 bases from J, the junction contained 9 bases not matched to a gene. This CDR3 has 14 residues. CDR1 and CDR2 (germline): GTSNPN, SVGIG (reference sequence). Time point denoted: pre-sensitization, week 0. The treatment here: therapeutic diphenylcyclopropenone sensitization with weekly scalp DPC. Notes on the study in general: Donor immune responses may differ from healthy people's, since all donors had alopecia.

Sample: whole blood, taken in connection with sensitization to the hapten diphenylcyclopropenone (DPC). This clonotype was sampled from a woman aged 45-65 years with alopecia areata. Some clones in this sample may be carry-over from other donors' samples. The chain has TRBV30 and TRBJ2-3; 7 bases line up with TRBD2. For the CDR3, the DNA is TGTGCCTTAAGGGCTAGCGGACTCACAGATACGCAGTATTTT. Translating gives CALRASGLTDTQYF.